Sequencing of this T cell receptor beta chain was carried out in a study of T cells after yellow fever vaccination (dated by TCRdb to the late 2010s). Study-wide context: The SMART-Seq v4 Ultra Low Input RNA kit was used to prepare libraries from fractions with low cell numbers. Bulk TCR alpha and beta repertoires were sequenced longitudinally to track T-cell clones before and after primary and booster YFV17D yellow fever vaccination. Two healthy male donors, one aged 18 to 29 and one aged 30 to 40 years, made up the cohort. Blood was drawn at multiple timepoints before and after primary and secondary immunization, with bulk PBMC replicates and cell subsets isolated. Broad study findings and their caveats: A small share of clonotypes was detected in both CD4 and CD8 compartments, with the overlap likely arising from convergent recombination. Most clones expanded after primary vaccination were re-detected after the booster (almost 98% of CD4 and roughly 87% of CD8), suggesting broad memory maintenance. The secondary T-cell response was found to be weaker but faster than the primary response, with a peak reached on day 5 rather than on day 15. Only a couple of donors were included in the study, so the extent to which the findings can be generalized is limited. FACS-sorted repertoires could contain abundant contaminating clonotypes from the bulk population, so computational filtering was required.

With regard to this clonotype: It has no known antigen specificity. No much larger clonotype is one base removed from it; base qualities were not supplied.

This specimen's treatment or condition label, interpreted: live attenuated yellow fever vaccine strain. PBMCs were isolated from peripheral blood using a standard Ficoll-Paque protocol. Dynabeads CD4 and CD8 positive selection kits were used to isolate the CD4 and CD8 T-cell fractions. TriZol was used to extract RNA from bulk PBMCs, from CD4 and CD8 fractions, and from dextramer-positive and dextramer-negative fractions. The CDR3 sequence holds 16 residues, the cysteine and phenylalanine included. CDR3 DNA only is kept here, 48 bases in frame from base 1. The germline V and J ends show losses of 2 bases and 3 bases respectively, and no gene match explains 10 bases of the junction. CDR1 and CDR2 were assigned from the germline V gene as MGHRA and YSYEKL. The instrument was an Illumina NovaSeq 6000. TCR cDNA was synthesized by 5'RACE template switching, which introduced a universal primer site and unique molecular identifiers. Priming of cDNA synthesis was performed from both the TCR alpha and TCR beta constant segments. Library amplification involved two PCR steps, and the second step added sample barcodes and sequencing adapters. Sequencing of the libraries was done on either Illumina HiSeq 2500 (2x100 bp) or NovaSeq (2x150 bp). The authors' analysis ran thus. MIGEC was used to demultiplex reads and collapse the reads into UMI consensus sequences, and MiXCR was used for V(D)J alignment. Vaccine-responding clonotypes were identified with edgeR using replicate PBMC samples, with FDR below 0.01 and a log2 fold change above 5 up to day 15 being required. Each bulk clonotype was labeled CD4 or CD8 based on which sequenced repertoire, CD4 or CD8, contained the clonotype at higher abundance. TCRdb trimmed the raw reads at Q25, called clones with MiXCR and kept productive beta chains. Every distinct CDR3 protein forms one entry, paired with its most common genes and DNA. In this record, the V and J calls reflect TCRdb's handling and not the investigators' own analysis. This sample lists roughly 320,000 distinct CDR3 sequences; roughly a tenth were detected once. The ten top clones hold 2.5% to 4% of the sample.

This TCR was sampled from a man aged 18 to 29 who received the YFV17D yellow fever vaccine. Recombination linked TRBV4-1 to TRBJ2-7, with 7 bases in between that match TRBD1. Sequences were derived from CD4+ T cells sorted from PBMCs, sampled 45 days after the yellow fever booster vaccination. The sequenced DNA: TGCGCCAGCAGCCAACGCCGGGACAGAGAATTCTACGAGCAGTACTTC. The translation is CASSQRRDREFYEQYF.